These T cell receptor beta chains were read from a single sample in a study of blood T cell repertoires in COVID-19. TCRdb's copy holds only in-frame clones and misses some; the assay was immunoSEQ multiplex PCR. The sample holds 52,000 or so clones; approximately 88% are singletons and the top ten take roughly 15%. Material: peripheral blood. Every receptor here comes from a man aged 70-80 years with active COVID-19. CDR3s include the opening cysteine and the closing phenylalanine or tryptophan. The order of the fields is V gene, D gene, clone size, J gene, CDR3 protein, CDR3 DNA. A D gene is named only where the DNA matches it firmly. Some rows mark clone size as missing; the rest say once, few, many or name a class of expanded clone.

TRBV29-1	-	many	TRBJ2-3	CSVEAGRVADTQYF	TGCAGCGTTGAGGCAGGGCGAGTAGCAGATACGCAGTATTTT
TRBV7-8	-	-	TRBJ2-6	CASSLYSSGANVLTF	TGTGCCAGCAGCTTATATTCCTCTGGGGCCAACGTCCTGACTTTC
TRBV18	-	-	TRBJ2-7	CASSLEEQYF	TGTGCCAGCTCCCTAGAAGAGCAGTACTTC
TRBV29-1	-	-	TRBJ2-2	CSVDRGRTGELFF	TGCAGCGTTGACCGAGGGAGAACCGGGGAGCTGTTTTTT
TRBV3-1/TRBV3-2	TRBD1	-	TRBJ1-2	CASSQTGANGYTF	TGTGCCAGCAGCCAGACAGGGGCCAATGGCTACACCTTC
TRBV28	-	once	TRBJ1-4	CASRRAGSENEKLFF	TGTGCCAGCAGGAGGGCCGGGTCCGAAAATGAAAAACTGTTTTTT
TRBV7-2	-	few	TRBJ1-4	CASSLQVATNEKLFF	TGTGCCAGCAGCTTACAGGTTGCAACTAATGAAAAACTGTTTTTT
TRBV7-8	-	-	TRBJ2-7	CASSLTISGYEQYF	TGTGCCAGCAGCTTAACTATCAGCGGCTACGAGCAGTACTTC
TRBV5-4	-	-	TRBJ1-2	CASSKDGLNYGYTF	TGTGCCAGCAGCAAAGACGGACTAAACTATGGCTACACCTTC
TRBV15	TRBD1	few	TRBJ2-7	CATSRGGTVSYEQYF	TGTGCCACCAGCAGAGGGGGGACAGTATCCTACGAGCAGTACTTC
TRBV6-1	TRBD2	-	TRBJ2-7	CASSKAGGPLDEQYF	TGTGCCAGCAGTAAAGCGGGAGGGCCATTAGACGAGCAGTACTTC
TRBV19	TRBD2	-	TRBJ2-1	CASSPLWVAGGIGYYNEQFF	TGTGCCAGTAGTCCCCTTTGGGTAGCGGGAGGGATTGGTTACTACAATGAGCAGTTCTTC
TRBV7-2	TRBD2	-	TRBJ2-1	CASSIGLAGVDEQFF	TGTGCCAGCAGCATCGGACTAGCGGGAGTCGATGAGCAGTTCTTC
TRBV7-3	-	once	TRBJ2-3	CASSYGQSTDTQYF	TGTGCCAGCAGCTATGGACAGAGCACAGATACGCAGTATTTT
TRBV9	TRBD1	-	TRBJ2-5	CASTSGGRTQETQYF	TGTGCCAGCACCTCAGGGGGACGGACCCAAGAGACCCAGTACTTC
TRBV15	TRBD1	-	TRBJ1-5	CATSRDTGGGQPQHF	TGTGCCACCAGCCGAGATACAGGGGGCGGTCAGCCCCAGCATTTT
TRBV7-9	-	-	TRBJ2-7	CASSQATGHGYEQYF	TGTGCCAGCAGCCAAGCTACAGGACATGGATACGAGCAGTACTTC
TRBV12-2	-	-	TRBJ1-1	CASRLAGTGCEAFF	TGTGCAAGTCGCTTAGCGGGGACAGGTTGTGAAGCTTTCTTT
TRBV7-9	-	-	TRBJ2-7	CASSYPGEEKDEQYF	TGTGCCAGCAGCTACCCCGGGGAAGAGAAGGACGAGCAGTACTTC
TRBV5-6	-	-	TRBJ2-5	CASSSPGSAIQETQYF	TGTGCCAGCAGCTCGCCGGGGTCTGCAATCCAAGAGACCCAGTACTTC
TRBV7-2	-	-	TRBJ1-4	CASSLEALRWGGTDEKLFF	TGTGCCAGCAGCTTAGAAGCGCTTCGCTGGGGGGGTACTGATGAAAAACTGTTTTTT
TRBV5-1	TRBD2	-	TRBJ2-3	CASSLDIFGLAGADTQYF	TGCGCCAGCAGCTTGGATATTTTTGGACTAGCGGGAGCCGATACGCAGTATTTT
TRBV29-1	TRBD2	-	TRBJ2-3	CSVASGRAGDTQYF	TGCAGCGTTGCTAGCGGGAGGGCAGGAGATACGCAGTATTTT
TRBV29-1	TRBD1	-	TRBJ2-7	CSVSSGTGSYEQYF	TGCAGCGTCTCCTCCGGGACAGGATCATACGAGCAGTACTTC
TRBV29-1	TRBD2	-	TRBJ2-3	CSAGGLAASSTDTQYF	TGCAGCGCTGGAGGACTAGCGGCCTCTAGCACAGATACGCAGTATTTT
TRBV6-6	-	-	TRBJ2-3	CASKGGRATDTQYF	TGTGCCAGCAAGGGAGGCAGGGCCACAGATACGCAGTATTTT
TRBV7-2	-	-	TRBJ1-3	CASSLGGVGTGNTIYF	TGTGCCAGCAGCCTCGGGGGGGTGGGGACTGGAAACACCATATATTTT
TRBV14	TRBD1	-	TRBJ1-2	CASSQGQGVYGYTF	TGTGCCAGCAGCCAAGGTCAGGGGGTCTATGGCTACACCTTC
TRBV19	-	-	TRBJ1-5	CASSISSSRPQHF	TGTGCCAGTAGTATCTCTTCGAGTCGGCCCCAGCATTTT
TRBV5-4	TRBD1	-	TRBJ1-2	CASSPVAQGADYGYTF	TGTGCCAGCAGCCCGGTAGCACAGGGGGCGGACTATGGCTACACCTTC
TRBV27	TRBD1	-	TRBJ1-2	CASSMWGTGSRWGYTF	TGTGCCAGCAGTATGTGGGGGACAGGGAGTCGATGGGGCTACACCTTC
TRBV7-9	-	-	TRBJ1-2	CASSLPPLYGYTF	TGTGCCAGCAGCCTTCCCCCCCTCTATGGCTACACCTTC
TRBV6-1	-	-	TRBJ1-2	CASSDQTVYYYGYTF	TGTGCCAGCAGTGATCAGACAGTCTACTACTATGGCTACACCTTC
TRBV5-4	-	-	TRBJ2-2	CASSLSGRVGTGELFF	TGTGCCAGCAGCTTGTCCGGCAGGGTAGGGACCGGGGAGCTGTTTTTT
TRBV6-5	-	-	TRBJ1-5	CATKGGPGNQPQHF	TGTGCCACCAAAGGAGGACCGGGCAATCAGCCCCAGCATTTT
TRBV9	TRBD2	-	TRBJ2-2	CASSLGLAGRQNTGELFF	TGTGCCAGCAGCCTCGGGCTAGCGGGAAGACAGAACACCGGGGAGCTGTTTTTT
TRBV4-3	TRBD1	few	TRBJ2-7	CASSRTLRDRGREQYF	TGCGCCAGCAGCCGGACACTCCGGGACAGGGGACGGGAGCAGTACTTC
TRBV7-9	-	once	TRBJ2-5	CASSAVRVDGTQYF	TGTGCCAGCAGTGCTGTACGGGTTGATGGGACCCAGTACTTC
TRBV5-1	TRBD1	-	TRBJ2-7	CASSEQGAMYEQYF	TGCGCCAGCAGCGAACAGGGGGCTATGTACGAGCAGTACTTC
TRBV20-1	-	once	TRBJ1-2	CSPERGYTF	TGCAGTCCGGAGAGGGGCTACACCTTC
TRBV28	TRBD1	-	TRBJ1-4	CASRPLGQGAAGKLFF	TGTGCCAGCAGACCTTTGGGACAGGGGGCGGCCGGGAAACTGTTTTTT
TRBV10-2	-	-	TRBJ1-2	CAAGEPNYGYTF	TGCGCCGCAGGGGAACCGAACTATGGCTACACCTTC
TRBV28	TRBD1	-	TRBJ1-4	CASSLVGQGDEKLFF	TGTGCCAGCAGTTTAGTGGGACAGGGGGATGAAAAACTGTTTTTT
TRBV12-3/TRBV12-4	-	-	TRBJ2-2	CATRQTNTGELFF	TGTGCCACCCGACAGACGAACACCGGGGAGCTGTTTTTT
TRBV6-5	TRBD1	-	TRBJ1-2	CASAKPQGDGGYTF	TGTGCCAGCGCCAAACCTCAGGGGGATGGGGGCTACACCTTC
TRBV30	-	-	TRBJ2-1	CAWRVKGQGQFF	TGTGCCTGGAGAGTGAAGGGCCAGGGGCAGTTCTTC
TRBV28	TRBD1	-	TRBJ1-2	CASSLIGQVDYGYTF	TGTGCCAGCAGTTTAATAGGACAGGTCGATTATGGCTACACCTTC
TRBV27	TRBD1	-	TRBJ2-3	CASSYGTVRDTQYF	TGTGCCAGCAGTTATGGGACAGTCAGAGATACGCAGTATTTT
TRBV28	TRBD2	-	TRBJ2-3	CASSGDYVNTQYF	TGTGCCAGCAGTGGGGACTATGTAAATACGCAGTATTTT
TRBV6-5	TRBD1	-	TRBJ1-1	CASSSENRGPNTEAFF	TGTGCCAGCAGTTCCGAAAACAGGGGACCGAACACTGAAGCTTTCTTT
TRBV9	TRBD1	-	TRBJ2-7	CASNPGQGVYEQYF	TGTGCCAGCAACCCGGGACAGGGGGTCTACGAGCAGTACTTC
TRBV29-1	TRBD1	few	TRBJ2-1	CSVERTGSSYNEQFF	TGCAGCGTTGAAAGGACAGGGAGCTCCTACAATGAGCAGTTCTTC
TRBV15	TRBD2	-	TRBJ2-1	CATSRDKPPRESQFF	TGTGCCACCAGCAGAGATAAACCCCCGCGGGAGTCGCAGTTCTTC
TRBV5-4	TRBD1	-	TRBJ1-3	CASSSGTGSGNTIYF	TGTGCCAGCAGCTCGGGGACAGGATCTGGAAACACCATATATTTT
TRBV6-6	TRBD2	-	TRBJ2-7	CAAIAGGSYEQYF	TGTGCCGCCATAGCGGGAGGGTCCTACGAGCAGTACTTC
TRBV5-1	-	few	TRBJ2-7	CASSGSTNTYEQYF	TGCGCCAGCAGCGGTTCCACCAACACCTACGAGCAGTACTTC
TRBV4-3	-	-	TRBJ1-1	CASSQDTANTEAFF	TGCGCCAGCAGCCAAGACACAGCGAACACTGAAGCTTTCTTT
TRBV30	-	few	TRBJ2-1	CAWSPQWASSYNEQFF	TGTGCCTGGAGCCCCCAGTGGGCGAGCTCCTACAATGAGCAGTTCTTC